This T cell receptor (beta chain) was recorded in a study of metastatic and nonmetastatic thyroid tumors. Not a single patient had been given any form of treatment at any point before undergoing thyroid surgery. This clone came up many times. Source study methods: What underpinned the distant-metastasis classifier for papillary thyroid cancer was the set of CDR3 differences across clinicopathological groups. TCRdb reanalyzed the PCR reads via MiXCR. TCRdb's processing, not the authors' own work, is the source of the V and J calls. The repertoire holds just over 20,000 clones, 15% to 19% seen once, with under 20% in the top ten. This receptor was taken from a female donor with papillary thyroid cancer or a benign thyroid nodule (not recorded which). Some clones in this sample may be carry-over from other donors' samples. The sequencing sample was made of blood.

The CDR3 nucleotides are TGTGCCAGCAGCCACGGGACCCCTGGGGACATTCAGTACTTC. Its protein product is CASSHGTPGDIQYF. The gene calls are TRBV7-8 and TRBJ2-4, with D perhaps given as TRBD1 or TRBD2 (5 bases each). Germline-derived CDR1 and CDR2 are SGHVS and FQNEAQ. The V end was cut by 5 bases, the J end by 8 bases, with 16 bases between. The CDR3 is made up of 14 amino acids.